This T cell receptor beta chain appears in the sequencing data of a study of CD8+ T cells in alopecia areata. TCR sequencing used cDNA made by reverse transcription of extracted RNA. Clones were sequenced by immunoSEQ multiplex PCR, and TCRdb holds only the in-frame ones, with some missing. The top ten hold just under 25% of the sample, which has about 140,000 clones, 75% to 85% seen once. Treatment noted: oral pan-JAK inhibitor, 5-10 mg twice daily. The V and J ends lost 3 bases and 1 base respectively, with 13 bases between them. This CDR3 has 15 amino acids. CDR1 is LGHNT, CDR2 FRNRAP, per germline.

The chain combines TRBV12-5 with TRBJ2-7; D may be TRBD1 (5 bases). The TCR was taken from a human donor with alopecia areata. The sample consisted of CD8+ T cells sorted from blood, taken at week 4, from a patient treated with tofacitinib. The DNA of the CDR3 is TGTGCTAGTGGTTTCTATACAGGCGAATCCTACGAGCAGTACTTC. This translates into CASGFYTGESYEQYF.